This TCR beta chain is from a study of CD8 T cells in ankylosing spondylitis. Points from the study as a whole: From matched ankylosing spondylitis synovial fluid, disease-linked clones were reportedly recovered at significantly enriched levels.

One entry per CDR3 protein, called by TCRdb with MiXCR from the 5' RACE reads. Seen here are fewer than 180,000 distinct CDR3 sequences, more than 40% observed once, and the top ten hold around 15%. This clonotype was seen at least ten times. What it recognizes is unknown. CDR1 and CDR2 (germline): KGHDR, SFDVKD. The CDR3 sequence is 12 residues long. Deletions cut 3 bases from V and 4 bases from J, with 3 bases between. The receptor was derived from a male donor with ankylosing spondylitis. The sample taken for sequencing was synovial fluid, either unsorted or a sorted T cell fraction (not recorded which). The chain joins TRBV24-1 to TRBJ2-1, with D hard to call. Written as DNA, the CDR3 is TGTGCCACCAGTGATGATTACAATGAGCAGTTCTTC. Translation gives CATSDDYNEQFF.